The 15 T cell receptor beta chains below come from one sample, sequenced in a study of blood T cell repertoires in COVID-19. The method was immunoSEQ multiplex PCR; TCRdb's version includes in-frame clones alone and lacks a portion of them. The data show 170,000 or so clones, around 80% seen once. The sequencing input was peripheral blood. These receptors originate from a woman in her thirties or forties with COVID-19, enrolled during active disease.

The gene calls are TRBV6-5 and TRBJ1-5; perhaps TRBD1 as D (6 bases). Looked up from germline, CDR1 is MNHEY and CDR2 is SVGAGI. The CDR3 runs to 15 residues. The germline V and J ends were trimmed by 7 bases and 3 bases, with 16 bases remaining between them. For the CDR3, the DNA is TGTGCCAGCATCAGGGGATATGAGGTCAATCAGCCCCAGCATTTT. Encoded protein: CASIRGYEVNQPQHF.

The DNA for the CDR3 is TGTGCCACCAGCAGAGATACGGGACAGCCGAGTGAAAAACTGTTTTTT. It specifies CATSRDTGQPSEKLFF. V gene TRBV15 combines with J gene TRBJ1-4; 7 positions match TRBD1. Germline CDR1 reads LNHNV; CDR2 reads YYDKDF (reference sequence). V was pared by 0 bases and J by 7 bases, with 8 bases of the junction left unmatched. The CDR3 extends over 16 amino acids.

Details on this clone: Other DNA sequences in this sample translate to the same CDR3. This sequence joins TRBV27 and TRBJ2-7, with 11 positions matching TRBD1. This CDR3 has 14 amino acids. Germline V gives CDR1 MNHEY, CDR2 SMNVEV (reference sequence). After removal of 3 bases from V and 3 bases from J, the junction contained 1 base not matched to a gene. The CDR3 nucleotides read TGTGCCAGCAGTTTGGGACAGGGGGGCTACGAGCAGTACTTC. Translating gives CASSLGQGGYEQYF.

As regards this clone: The junction differs from germline at one of its ends, possibly a read error. This rearrangement joins TRBV20-1 to TRBJ2-7; D is perhaps TRBD1 (5 bases). The CDR3 contains 11 residues. Germline V CDR1 and CDR2: DFQATT, SNEGSKA (reference sequence). The CDR3 DNA reads as TGCAGTGCAAGAGACAGCTACGAGCAGTACTTC. It encodes CSARDSYEQYF.

The chain is built from TRBV5-8 and TRBJ2-1; perhaps TRBD2 as D (7 bases). V was pared by 0 bases and J by 10 bases, with 17 bases between. The CDR3 covers 15 residues. The germline V gene encodes CDR1 SGHTS and CDR2 YDEGEE. DNA of the CDR3: TGTGCCAGCAGCTTGGCTGGGGAGGGGGTCTGGGAGCAGTTCTTC. It translates to CASSLAGEGVWEQFF.

The chain employs TRBV5-1 and TRBJ2-2, with D perhaps TRBD2 (5 bases). The CDR3 runs to 19 residues. Trimming removed 4 bases at V and 0 bases at J, with 22 bases between. Germline values: CDR1 SGHRS, CDR2 YFSETQ. The CDR3 spells CASSGIPGFGMANTGELFF. CDR3 in DNA: TGCGCCAGCAGCGGCATTCCTGGGTTCGGGATGGCGAACACCGGGGAGCTGTTTTTT.

The rearrangement uses TRBV10-3 and TRBJ2-7; D might be TRBD2 (5 bases). With 7 bases removed from V and 1 base from J, the gap between germline ends came to 11 bases. The germline V gene has CDR1 ENHRY and CDR2 SYGVKD. This CDR3 has 13 amino acids. The DNA for the CDR3 is TGTGCCATCACGACGGGGATTTCCTACGAGCAGTACTTC. Translating it yields CAITTGISYEQYF.

J is TRBJ2-2 and V is TRBV27, with D possibly being TRBD2 (5 bases). V lost 6 bases to trimming and J lost 7 bases, with 15 bases between them. CDR3 length: 14 residues. Germline V CDR1 and CDR2: MNHEY, SMNVEV (reference sequence). This CDR3 reads CASRPGDNNGELFF. The DNA for the CDR3 is TGTGCCAGCAGACCCGGGGATAATAACGGGGAGCTGTTTTTT.

The rearrangement links TRBV27 to TRBJ2-2, with a weak D call TRBD2 (6 bases). The CDR3 consists of 14 residues. Germline loops: CDR1 MNHEY, CDR2 SMNVEV (reference sequence). The germline V and J ends were trimmed by 6 bases and 4 bases, with 12 bases remaining between them. Written as DNA, the CDR3 is TGTGCCAGCAGCGGGGGATGGCGCACCGGGGAGCTGTTTTTT. As protein: CASSGGWRTGELFF.

The chain employs TRBV9 and TRBJ1-2, with D possibly being TRBD1 (5 bases). The ends were cut back, 6 bases at V and 3 bases at J, with 18 bases in the middle. This CDR3 region has 15 residues. Germline values: CDR1 SGDLS, CDR2 YYNGEE. CDR3: CASTPRVGDYYGYTF. The DNA of the CDR3 is TGTGCCAGCACTCCCAGGGTCGGGGACTACTATGGCTACACCTTC.

The chain carries TRBV7-6 and TRBJ2-3; TRBD2 matches 8 bases. V lost 1 base and J lost 4; bases outside the gene matches: 4. The germline CDR1 and CDR2 sequences are SGHVS and FNYEAQ. The CDR3 totals 15 residues. The CDR3 nucleotides are TGTGCCAGCAGCTTAGACGGGGGGGTGGCAGATACGCAGTATTTT. Residues: CASSLDGGVADTQYF.

This chain joins TRBV18 and TRBJ1-1, with D possibly being TRBD1 (5 bases). V was cut by 1 base and J by 8 bases, with 11 bases left in between. This CDR3 is built from 13 residues. CDR1 is KGHSH and CDR2 is LQKENI in the germline V gene. The CDR3 spells CASSPRQLDEAFF. As DNA, the CDR3 is TGTGCCAGCTCACCACGACAGCTCGACGAAGCTTTCTTT.

The chain links TRBV15 to TRBJ2-5, with D perhaps TRBD2 (5 bases). The CDR3 length is 14 residues. Looked up from germline, CDR1 is LNHNV and CDR2 is YYDKDF (reference sequence). The V and J ends lost 3 bases and 13 bases respectively, with 21 bases between them. CDR3 sequence: CATSSILTLRVGYF. In DNA, the CDR3 is TGTGCCACCAGCAGTATACTTACACTGAGGGTAGGGTACTTC.

The chain has TRBV7-7 and TRBJ2-3; D uncertain. Germline CDR1 reads SSHAT; CDR2 reads FNYEAQ (reference sequence). Trimming stripped 3 bases from V and 4 bases from J, with 11 bases between. This CDR3 comprises 14 residues. The CDR3 reads CASSFSPRSDTQYF. The CDR3 DNA reads TGTGCCAGCAGCTTTAGCCCGAGGTCAGATACGCAGTATTTT.

This clone was seen just once. This rearrangement joins TRBV19 to TRBJ2-7; D not certain. Germline assignment: CDR1 LNHDA and CDR2 SQIVND (reference sequence). The CDR3 sequence is 15 residues long. Trimming pared 5 bases from V and 3 bases from J, leaving 17 bases between. In nucleotides, the CDR3 is TGTGCCAGTAGTTCGACGGAGACCCTTCTCTACGAGCAGTACTTC. This codes for CASSSTETLLYEQYF.